A single sample is the source of the 18 T cell receptor beta chains below, sequenced in a study of T cell responses to AZD1222 COVID-19 vaccine. TCRdb's table, derived via immunoSEQ multiplex PCR, lists solely in-frame clones and lacks some. The sample holds 120,000 to 150,000 clones, around nine tenths seen once. This specimen was peripheral blood, taken 28 days after the second AZD1222 dose. The receptors derive from an adult who received the AZD1222 COVID-19 vaccine.

DNA of the CDR3: TGCAGCGTTGAGGGTACCGTGGGAGAAAAACTGTTTTTT. This gives the protein CSVEGTVGEKLFF. V and J are TRBV29-1 and TRBJ1-4; D is unresolved. This CDR3 spans 13 amino acids. Deletions cut 3 bases from V and 8 bases from J, with 13 bases between. CDR1 and CDR2 (germline): SQVTM, ANQGSEA.

The V and J genes are TRBV7-3 and TRBJ2-7; D is perhaps TRBD1 or TRBD2 (5 bases each). Germline V CDR1 and CDR2: SGHTA, FQGTGA. The CDR3 spans 14 residues. Trimming pared 5 bases from V and 2 bases from J, leaving 13 bases between. The CDR3 region has the DNA TGTGCCAGCAGCGCCGGGGACCCGCCCTACGAGCAGTACTTC. This translates into CASSAGDPPYEQYF.

In its sample, this clone was seen a few times. The genes are TRBV5-1 and TRBJ2-7; D unresolved. The CDR3 loop spans 14 amino acids. CDR1 and CDR2 from the germline V gene are SGHRS and YFSETQ. V was shortened by 4 bases and J by 5 bases, with 16 bases between the two germline ends. In DNA form, the CDR3 reads TGCGCCAGCAGCCTGGGATTGCCGGTGGACGAGCAGTACTTC. Translated: CASSLGLPVDEQYF.

The rearrangement uses TRBV14 and TRBJ2-2; no definite D call. There are 15 residues in the CDR3. The germline V gene encodes CDR1 SGHDN and CDR2 FVKESK. The V end was cut by 2 bases, the J end by 6 bases, with 13 bases between. This CDR3 reads CASSQSSPDPGELFF. As DNA, the CDR3 is TGTGCCAGCAGCCAATCCAGCCCCGATCCCGGGGAGCTGTTTTTT.

This chain links TRBV11-2 with TRBJ1-2; D is undetermined. V was shortened by 4 bases and J by 3 bases, with 12 bases between the two germline ends. CDR3 length: 14 residues. Germline CDR1 and CDR2: SGHAT and FQNNGV. The DNA of the CDR3 is TGTGCCAGCAGCTCACTAGGGTGGGACTATGGCTACACCTTC. It specifies CASSSLGWDYGYTF.

The genes are TRBV5-5 and TRBJ2-7; 8 nucleotides match TRBD1. This CDR3 spans 17 amino acids. Germline CDR1 reads SGHKS; CDR2 reads YYEKEE (reference sequence). V trimming: 3 bases; J trimming: 0 bases; junction bases outside the gene matches: 11. The CDR3 nucleotides read TGTGCCAGCAGCTCGGGACAGGATGGAAGATCCTCCTACGAGCAGTACTTC. This codes for CASSSGQDGRSSYEQYF.

The chain couples TRBV24-1 to TRBJ2-1; D might be TRBD1 (6 bases). Looked up from germline, CDR1 is KGHDR and CDR2 is SFDVKD. The V and J ends lost 6 bases and 2 bases respectively, with 13 bases between them. CDR3 length equals 15 residues. The CDR3 region has the DNA TGTGCCACCAGTTATCCAGGGGTGCCCTACAATGAGCAGTTCTTC. Amino acid sequence: CATSYPGVPYNEQFF.

This chain links TRBV9 with TRBJ2-7, with D unresolved. V lost 0 bases and J lost 3, with 7 bases in between. Per the germline V gene, CDR1 is SGDLS and CDR2 is YYNGEE. CDR3 length: 13 amino acids. CDR3 residues: CASSVGVDYEQYF. CDR3 DNA: TGTGCCAGCAGCGTAGGGGTAGACTACGAGCAGTACTTC.

V is TRBV4-1 and J is TRBJ1-5; no clear D. CDR3 length equals 14 residues. Germline loops: CDR1 MGHRA, CDR2 YSYEKL. Trimming stripped 3 bases from V and 5 bases from J, with 11 bases between. The CDR3 loop is CASSQQLTDQPQHF. The CDR3, as DNA: TGCGCCAGCAGCCAGCAGCTTACCGATCAGCCCCAGCATTTT.

This clone is medium-sized. V and J are TRBV2 and TRBJ2-7; D call uncertain. CDR3 length: 11 residues. V lost 6 bases and J 4 bases, leaving 7 bases between the germline ends. The V gene's germline CDR1 is SNHLY and CDR2 FYNNEI. This CDR3 reads CASRADYEQYF. The CDR3 DNA follows: TGTGCCAGCAGGGCTGATTACGAGCAGTACTTC.

The CDR3 nucleotides read TGTGCCAGCAATAAGGAGACAGGGGGCGTGATTGGTAATCAGCCCCAGCATTTT. Its translation is CASNKETGGVIGNQPQHF. J is TRBJ1-5 and V is TRBV2; 10 bases map to TRBD1. Looked up from germline, CDR1 is SNHLY and CDR2 is FYNNEI. V dropped 7 bases and J dropped 4; count of bases not matched to a gene: 16. The CDR3 has 18 residues.

The CDR3 loop is CASTPDREKLFF. In nucleotides, the CDR3 is TGTGCCAGCACTCCGGACCGTGAAAAACTGTTTTTT. This chain uses TRBV12-3 or TRBV12-4 with TRBJ1-4, with D unresolved. This CDR3 is built from 12 residues. Trimming left V 7 bases short and J 7 bases short, with 10 bases between.

The chain employs TRBV11-3 and TRBJ1-2, with D maybe TRBD1 (5 bases). The CDR3 runs 13 residues. Trimming took 3 bases from V and 6 from J, leaving 11 bases between them. Germline CDR1 reads SGHNT; CDR2 reads YENEEA. The CDR3 DNA reads as TGTGCCAGCAGCTTTAGTGGGGGGAATGGCTACACCTTC. Translated, it gives CASSFSGGNGYTF.

This chain joins TRBV5-6 and TRBJ2-1; the match to TRBD2 covers 8 bases. V was pared by 2 bases and J by 1 base, with 2 bases of the junction left unmatched. The CDR3 runs to 15 residues. Looked up from germline, CDR1 is SGHDT and CDR2 is YYEEEE. The CDR3 DNA reads TGTGCCAGCAGCTTTACGGGAGGGTCCTACAATGAGCAGTTCTTC. Protein: CASSFTGGSYNEQFF.

This clone was found a few times. The chain is built from TRBV7-9 and TRBJ2-7; D remains unclear. The germline CDR1 and CDR2 sequences are SEHNR and FQNEAQ (reference sequence). This CDR3 is 15 amino acids long. Trimming stripped 3 bases from V and 2 bases from J, with 14 bases between. CDR3: CASSFKADSAYEQYF. As DNA, the CDR3 is TGTGCCAGCAGCTTCAAGGCAGACTCTGCCTACGAGCAGTACTTC.

The CDR3 is CASSYGNTIYF. CDR3 DNA sequence: TGTGCCAGTAGTTATGGAAACACCATATATTTT. The V and J genes are TRBV19 and TRBJ1-3, with no clear D. CDR1 and CDR2 (germline): LNHDA, SQIVND (reference sequence). The germline V and J ends were trimmed by 5 bases and 3 bases, with 2 bases remaining between them. This CDR3 has 11 amino acids.

The J gene is TRBJ2-2, the V gene TRBV6-5; tentatively, D is TRBD2 (6 bases). Germline V gene data show CDR1 as MNHEY and CDR2 as SVGAGI. CDR3 length: 13 amino acids. The V gene lost 2 bases and the J gene lost 6 bases, with 7 bases spanning the gap. The CDR3 protein is CASSYREAGELFF. DNA for the CDR3: TGTGCCAGCAGTTACAGGGAGGCCGGGGAGCTGTTTTTT.

The chain recombines TRBV5-6 with TRBJ1-1, with unresolved D. The CDR3 runs 12 residues. V was cut by 0 bases and J by 5 bases, with 5 bases left in between. Germline V gene data show CDR1 as SGHDT and CDR2 as YYEEEE. The CDR3 loop is CASSLEQTEAFF. CDR3 in DNA: TGTGCCAGCAGCTTGGAACAGACTGAAGCTTTCTTT. Using reference TRBV5-6 and TRBJ1-1 for the parts outside the CDR3, the full variable domain is DAGVTQSPTHLIKTRGQQVTLRCSPKSGHDTVSWYQQALGQGPQFIFQYYEEEERQRGNFPDRFSGHQFPNYSSELNVNALLLGDSALYLCASSLEQTEAFFGQGTRLTVV.